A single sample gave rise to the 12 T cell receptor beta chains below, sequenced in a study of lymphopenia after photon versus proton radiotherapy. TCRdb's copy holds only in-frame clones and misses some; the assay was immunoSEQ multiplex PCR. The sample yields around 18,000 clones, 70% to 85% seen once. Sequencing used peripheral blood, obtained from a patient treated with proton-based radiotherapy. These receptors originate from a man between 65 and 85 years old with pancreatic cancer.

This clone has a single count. CDR3 coding DNA: TGTGCCAGCTCCCCCGGGTCGGGAGATTTTGGCTACACCTTC. As protein: CASSPGSGDFGYTF. This sequence joins TRBV18 and TRBJ1-2; D unresolved. There are 14 residues in the CDR3. Germline V gene data show CDR1 as KGHSH and CDR2 as LQKENI. Trimming cost V 6 bases and J 7 bases, with 18 bases left between them.

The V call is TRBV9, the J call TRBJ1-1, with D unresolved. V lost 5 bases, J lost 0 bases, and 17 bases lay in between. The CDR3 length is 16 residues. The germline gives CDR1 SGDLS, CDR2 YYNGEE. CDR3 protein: CASSLTLTGVNTEAFF. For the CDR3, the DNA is TGTGCCAGCAGTCTAACCTTAACGGGCGTGAACACTGAAGCTTTCTTT.

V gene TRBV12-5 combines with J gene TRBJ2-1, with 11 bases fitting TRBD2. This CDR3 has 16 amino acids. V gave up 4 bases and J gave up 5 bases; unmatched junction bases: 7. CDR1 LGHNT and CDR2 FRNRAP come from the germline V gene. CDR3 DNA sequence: TGTGCTAGTGGTTGGCTGACTAGCGGGAATAACAATGAGCAGTTCTTC. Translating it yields CASGWLTSGNNNEQFF.

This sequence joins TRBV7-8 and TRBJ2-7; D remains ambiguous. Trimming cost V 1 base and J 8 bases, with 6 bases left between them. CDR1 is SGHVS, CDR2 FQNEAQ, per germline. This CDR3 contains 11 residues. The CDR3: CASSLGQKQYF. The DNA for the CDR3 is TGTGCCAGCAGCTTAGGACAAAAGCAGTACTTC.

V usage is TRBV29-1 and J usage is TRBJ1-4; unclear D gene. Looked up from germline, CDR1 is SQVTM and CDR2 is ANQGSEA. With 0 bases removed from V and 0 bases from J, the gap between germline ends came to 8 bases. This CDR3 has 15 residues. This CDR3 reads CSVEDSGTTNEKLFF. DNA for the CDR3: TGCAGCGTTGAAGACAGCGGTACAACTAATGAAAAACTGTTTTTT. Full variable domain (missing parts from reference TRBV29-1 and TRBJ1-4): SAVISQKPSRDICQRGTSLTIQCQVDSQVTMMFWYRQQPGQSLTLIATANQGSEATYESGFVIDKFPISRPNLTFSTLTVSNMSPEDSSIYLCSVEDSGTTNEKLFFGSGTQLSVL.

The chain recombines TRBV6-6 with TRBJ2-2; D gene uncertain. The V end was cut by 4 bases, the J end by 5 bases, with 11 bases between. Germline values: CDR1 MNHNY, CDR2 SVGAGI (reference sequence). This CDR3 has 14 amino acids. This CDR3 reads CASSSEPQTGELFF. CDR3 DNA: TGTGCCAGCAGTTCAGAGCCCCAAACCGGGGAGCTGTTTTTT.

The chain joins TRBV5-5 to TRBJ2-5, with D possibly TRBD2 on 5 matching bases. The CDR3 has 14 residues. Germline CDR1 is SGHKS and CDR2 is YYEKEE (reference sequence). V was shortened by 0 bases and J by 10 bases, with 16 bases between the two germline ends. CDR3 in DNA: TGTGCCAGCAGCTTGGAAATGATTCCTCGGGGCCAGTACTTC. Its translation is CASSLEMIPRGQYF.

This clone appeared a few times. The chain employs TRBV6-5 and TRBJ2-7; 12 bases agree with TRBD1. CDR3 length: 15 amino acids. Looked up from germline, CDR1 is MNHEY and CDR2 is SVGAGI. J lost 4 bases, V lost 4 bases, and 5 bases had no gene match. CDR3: CASSSGTGGKYEQYF. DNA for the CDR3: TGTGCCAGCAGTTCCGGGACAGGGGGCAAGTACGAGCAGTACTTC.

The CDR3 nucleotides read TGCGCCAGCAGTGAGTCTCGTGGGAACTATGGCTACACCTTC. Encoded protein: CASSESRGNYGYTF. The gene calls are TRBV10-2 and TRBJ1-2; D gene uncertain. Germline V gives CDR1 WSHSY, CDR2 SAAADI. The CDR3 runs to 14 residues. V was pared by 0 bases and J by 2 bases, with 7 bases between.

The CDR3 reads CASSAGGRALGNQPQHF. In nucleotides, the CDR3 is TGTGCCAGCAGTGCTGGGGGCCGCGCCCTTGGCAATCAGCCCCAGCATTTT. The chain employs TRBV6-4 and TRBJ1-5, with D possibly matching TRBD1 (6 bases). Deletions cut 4 bases from V and 2 bases from J, with 18 bases between. This CDR3 has 17 residues. The V gene's germline CDR1 is MRHNA and CDR2 SNTAGT.

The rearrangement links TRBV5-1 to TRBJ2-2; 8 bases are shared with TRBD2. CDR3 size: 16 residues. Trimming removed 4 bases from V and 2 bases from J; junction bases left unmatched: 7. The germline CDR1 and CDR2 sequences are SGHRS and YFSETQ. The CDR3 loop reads CASSHGVAGNTGELFF. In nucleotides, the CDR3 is TGCGCCAGCAGCCACGGGGTAGCGGGAAACACCGGGGAGCTGTTTTTT.

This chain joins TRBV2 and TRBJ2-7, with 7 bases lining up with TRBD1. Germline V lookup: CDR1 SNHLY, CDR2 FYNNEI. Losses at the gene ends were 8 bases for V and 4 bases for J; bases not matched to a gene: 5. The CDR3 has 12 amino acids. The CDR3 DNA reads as TGTGCCAGCGGAAAACAGGGGTACGAGCAGTACTTC. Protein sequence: CASGKQGYEQYF.